The 26 T cell receptor beta chains listed next were all sequenced from one sample in a study of identical twins. TCRdb reanalysed the 5' RACE reads using MiXCR and keeps one entry per CDR3 protein. Counted here are hundreds of thousands of distinct CDR3 sequences, 5.5% to 6.5% occurring once; the ten biggest clones make up 1.5% to 2%. What was sequenced was naive T cells sorted from blood. The receptors shown here come from a man younger than 35 in good health.

The V and J genes are TRBV2 and TRBJ2-6; possibly TRBD2 for D (8 bases). The CDR3 runs to 18 residues. CDR1 and CDR2 from the germline V gene are SNHLY and FYNNEI. The V and J ends lost 7 bases and 0 bases respectively, with 19 bases between them. CDR3 nucleotide sequence: TGTGCCAGCACCCGGGGGGGGACAGATCCCTCTGGGGCCAACGTCCTGACTTTC. It encodes CASTRGGTDPSGANVLTF.

This clonotype has a count of ten or more. V gene TRBV24-1 combines with J gene TRBJ2-5, with a tentative D call TRBD2 (5 bases). Germline CDR1 and CDR2: KGHDR and SFDVKD. Trimming stripped 3 bases from V and 2 bases from J, with 9 bases between. CDR3 size: 14 residues. The CDR3 DNA follows: TGTGCCACCAGTGATGGTAGGAGGCAAGAGACCCAGTACTTC. Amino acids: CATSDGRRQETQYF.

This rearrangement joins TRBV27 to TRBJ1-5; maybe TRBD1 (6 bases). The CDR3 contains 15 residues. Trimming removed 2 bases at V and 2 bases at J, with 10 bases between. CDR1 and CDR2 from the germline V gene are MNHEY and SMNVEV (reference sequence). CDR3 DNA sequence: TGTGCCAGCAGTTTAACAGGGATGGGCAATCAGCCCCAGCATTTT. Translating it yields CASSLTGMGNQPQHF.

This clonotype was counted a few times. The chain is built from TRBV7-3 and TRBJ2-3, with 8 bases lining up with TRBD2. The germline V gene encodes CDR1 SGHTA and CDR2 FQGTGA. V was clipped by 2 bases and J by 5 bases; unmatched bases: 6. The CDR3 extends over 15 amino acids. The CDR3 bases are TGTGCCAGCAGCTTACCCAGCGGGAGCCGAGATACGCAGTATTTT. It translates to CASSLPSGSRDTQYF. The complete variable domain, with remaining parts taken from reference TRBV7-3 and TRBJ2-3, reads GAGVSQTPSNKVTEKGKYVELRCDPISGHTALYWYRQSLGQGPEFLIYFQGTGAADDSGLPNDRFFAVRPEGSVSTLKIQRTERGDSAVYLCASSLPSGSRDTQYFGPGTRLTVL.

This sequence joins TRBV11-2 and TRBJ1-1; D is unresolved. Germline CDR1 SGHAT, CDR2 FQNNGV. The CDR3 is made up of 12 amino acids. Deletions cut 5 bases from V and 6 bases from J, with 10 bases between. The CDR3 DNA follows: TGTGCCAGCAGCACTCCCGGGGCTGAAGCTTTCTTT. Amino acids: CASSTPGAEAFF.

The chain has TRBV27 and TRBJ1-6; TRBD1 agrees at 7 bases. Per germline, CDR1 MNHEY and CDR2 SMNVEV (reference sequence). Trimming took 0 bases from V and 6 from J; bases not matched to a gene: 5. The CDR3 extends over 16 amino acids. The CDR3 is CASSLSRQGGNSPLHF. The CDR3, as DNA: TGTGCCAGCAGTTTATCTAGGCAGGGGGGTAATTCACCCCTCCACTTT.

The rearrangement joins TRBV4-1 to TRBJ1-1; 10 nucleotides match TRBD1. The CDR3 spans 19 residues. Germline CDR1 MGHRA, CDR2 YSYEKL. V was clipped by 0 bases and J by 0 bases; unmatched bases: 10. CDR3 sequence: CASSQDLDRGPPLNTEAFF. The CDR3 nucleotides are TGCGCCAGCAGCCAAGATCTCGACAGGGGGCCCCCCTTGAACACTGAAGCTTTCTTT.

This clonotype occurred many times. The rearrangement links TRBV7-2 to TRBJ2-3; TRBD2 matches at 7 bases. The CDR3 extends over 16 amino acids. Germline V gene lookup returns CDR1 SGHTA and CDR2 FQGNSA. Trimming cost V 1 base and J 0 bases; bases outside gene matches: 4. The CDR3 region is CASSLVPSGSTDTQYF. The CDR3 region has the DNA TGTGCCAGCAGCTTAGTCCCTAGCGGAAGCACAGATACGCAGTATTTT.

This clonotype appeared many times. V is TRBV12-3 or TRBV12-4 and J is TRBJ1-2; D possibly corresponds to TRBD1 (5 bases). V dropped 3 bases and J dropped 6 bases, with 14 bases sitting between them. This CDR3 comprises 14 residues. In DNA form, the CDR3 reads TGTGCCAGCAGTTTCCCTCGGGGGTCTAATGGCTACACCTTC. It yields the protein CASSFPRGSNGYTF.

This clonotype was counted only a few times. This CDR3 reads CASSSPGQGAHEQYF. The CDR3 coding sequence is TGTGCCAGCAGTTCCCCGGGACAGGGGGCCCACGAGCAGTACTTC. The chain employs TRBV28 and TRBJ2-7, with 12 bases aligning to TRBD1. CDR1 is MDHEN and CDR2 is SYDVKM in the germline V gene. The CDR3 is 15 amino acids. V shed 4 bases and J 5 bases; nucleotides not matched to a gene: 6.

This clonotype was counted only a few times. The gene calls are TRBV5-1 and TRBJ2-7; 9 nucleotides agree with TRBD2. This CDR3 is 15 amino acids long. Unmatched junction bases numbered 4, after V lost 0 bases and J lost 3 bases. The germline V gene has CDR1 SGHRS and CDR2 YFSETQ. The CDR3 region is CASSLAQAGGYEQYV. The CDR3 bases are TGCGCCAGCAGCTTGGCCCAAGCGGGAGGCTACGAGCAGTACGTC.

In this sample, this clonotype turned up many times. The rearrangement uses TRBV6-1 and TRBJ2-7; 8 nucleotides match TRBD2. V trimming: 6 bases; J trimming: 2 bases; junction bases outside the gene matches: 3. The CDR3 covers 13 residues. Germline CDR1 MNHNS, CDR2 SASEGT. The CDR3 DNA reads TGTGCCAGCAGGGGACTAGTCCCCTACGAGCAGTACTTC. Protein sequence: CASRGLVPYEQYF.

The V gene is TRBV19, the J gene TRBJ2-5; no definite D call. The CDR3 runs to 15 residues. Trimming stripped 3 bases from V and 4 bases from J, with 15 bases between. Germline CDR1 and CDR2: LNHDA and SQIVND (reference sequence). The CDR3 loop reads CASSMSRRGPETQYF. DNA for the CDR3: TGTGCCAGTAGTATGAGCCGGCGCGGACCAGAGACCCAGTACTTC.

This clonotype was seen repeatedly, ten times or more. J is TRBJ1-2 and V is TRBV7-2; D is unresolved. The V end lost 5 bases, the J end lost 5 bases, and 21 bases lay between the germline ends. CDR3 size: 16 residues. Germline V gene data show CDR1 as SGHTA and CDR2 as FQGNSA. The CDR3 region has the DNA TGTGCCAGCAGCGCCTCCCGGTCATGGACCCCTTATGGCTACACCTTC. This codes for CASSASRSWTPYGYTF. Full variable domain (outside the CDR3, taken from reference TRBV7-2 and TRBJ1-2): GAGVSQSPSNKVTEKGKDVELRCDPISGHTALYWYRQSLGQGLEFLIYFQGNSAPDKSGLPSDRFSAERTGGSVSTLTIQRTQQEDSAVYLCASSASRSWTPYGYTFGSGTRLTVV.

The genes are TRBV20-1 and TRBJ2-7; tentative D call: TRBD2 (6 bases). The germline V gene encodes CDR1 DFQATT and CDR2 SNEGSKA (reference sequence). Trimming took off 5 bases at V and 4 bases at J, with 15 bases between the two ends. The CDR3 is 13 amino acids. For the CDR3, the DNA is TGCAGTGCTCCCCCGGGGGTGGGTTACGAGCAGTACTTC. This codes for CSAPPGVGYEQYF.

This clonotype was seen at least ten times. This chain uses TRBV12-3 or TRBV12-4 with TRBJ1-5; TRBD1 matches 9 bases. The CDR3 has 14 amino acids. Trimming removed 7 bases from V and 6 bases from J; junction bases left unmatched: 7. The CDR3 DNA sequence: TGTGCCAGCAACCCGGACAGGGGAATTCAGCCCCAGCATTTT. Protein product: CASNPDRGIQPQHF.

Only a few counts were recorded for this clonotype. The genes are TRBV19 and TRBJ2-1, with 9 positions matching TRBD2. Trimming removed 9 bases from V and 0 bases from J; junction bases left unmatched: 6. This CDR3 has 15 residues. CDR1 and CDR2 (germline): LNHDA, SQIVND (reference sequence). The CDR3 sequence is CASTIAGASYNEQFF. CDR3 DNA: TGTGCCAGCACCATAGCGGGGGCCTCCTACAATGAGCAGTTCTTC.

This clonotype came up many times. The chain has TRBV7-6 and TRBJ2-3; perhaps TRBD1 as D (6 bases). This CDR3 region has 17 residues. The V end lost 2 bases, the J end lost 4 bases, and 19 bases lay between the germline ends. Germline values: CDR1 SGHVS, CDR2 FNYEAQ. The chain's CDR3 is CASSLTGRSHPSDTQYF. In nucleotides, the CDR3 is TGTGCCAGCAGCTTAACAGGGCGTTCCCACCCGTCAGATACGCAGTATTTT.

This clonotype showed up many times. The CDR3 DNA sequence: TGTGCCAGCAGTTACAATTCACCCCTCCACTTT. Translation: CASSYNSPLHF. This sequence joins TRBV6-6 and TRBJ1-6, with D unresolved. CDR1 and CDR2 from the germline V gene are MNHNY and SVGAGI (reference sequence). This CDR3 is 11 amino acids long. Trimming cost V 2 bases and J 7 bases, with 0 bases left between them.

There are a few counts of this clonotype. The chain links TRBV30 to TRBJ1-5; D unresolved. CDR1 and CDR2 (germline): GTSNPN, SVGIG (reference sequence). The CDR3 consists of 13 residues. The V end was cut by 1 base, the J end by 4 bases, with 8 bases between. The CDR3 coding sequence is TGTGCCTGGAGTGAACAGCTAAATCAGCCCCAGCATTTT. It encodes CAWSEQLNQPQHF.

This clonotype was counted ten times or more. The chain couples TRBV20-1 to TRBJ2-5, with D possibly being TRBD2 (6 bases). Trimming shortened V by 2 bases and J by 4 bases, and 14 bases separated the two germline ends. Germline V gene lookup returns CDR1 DFQATT and CDR2 SNEGSKA (reference sequence). The CDR3 has 14 residues. Here the CDR3 DNA reads TGCAGTGCTAGACTGGGAAGGGGAGGAGAGACCCAGTACTTC. Its translation is CSARLGRGGETQYF.

Ten or more counts support this clonotype. The rearrangement links TRBV15 to TRBJ2-5; 10 bases align to TRBD2. CDR3 length equals 16 residues. The germline V gene encodes CDR1 LNHNV and CDR2 YYDKDF (reference sequence). Trimming took 5 bases from V and 4 from J; bases not matched to a gene: 10. The CDR3 reads CATSDQLAGVVETQYF. The CDR3 DNA reads TGTGCCACCAGCGACCAGCTAGCGGGAGTTGTAGAGACCCAGTACTTC.

This clonotype has more than one count but fewer than ten. The rearrangement links TRBV5-1 to TRBJ2-3, with 9 nucleotides matching TRBD2. V was clipped by 5 bases and J by 0 bases; unmatched bases: 10. Germline V gene data show CDR1 as SGHRS and CDR2 as YFSETQ. CDR3 size: 17 residues. CDR3: CASSKAGGTGSTDTQYF. Written as DNA, the CDR3 is TGCGCCAGCAGTAAAGCGGGAGGTACCGGAAGCACAGATACGCAGTATTTT.

This clonotype has only a few counts. The J gene is TRBJ2-3, the V gene TRBV12-3 or TRBV12-4; 13 bases line up with TRBD2. The ends lost 6 bases at V and 6 bases at J; junction bases unmatched: 9. This CDR3 has 16 residues. CDR3 region: CASRDSGTSGNDTQYF. CDR3 in DNA: TGTGCCAGCAGGGACTCCGGGACTAGCGGGAACGATACGCAGTATTTT.

This clonotype was counted at least ten times. The genes are TRBV6-2 or TRBV6-3 and TRBJ1-1; 7 bases agree with TRBD1. Germline values: CDR1 MNHEY, CDR2 SVGEGT. V gave up 0 bases and J gave up 7 bases; unmatched junction bases: 14. The CDR3 spans 17 residues. The CDR3 DNA reads as TGTGCCAGCAGTTACTCCCGACAGGGTCCCCTCTCCGGTGAAGCTTTCTTT. This sequence encodes CASSYSRQGPLSGEAFF.

Ten or more counts support this clonotype. V and J are TRBV18 and TRBJ2-1; D not certain. The germline V and J ends were trimmed by 5 bases and 0 bases, with 14 bases remaining between them. Looked up from germline, CDR1 is KGHSH and CDR2 is LQKENI. The length of the CDR3 is 16 residues. In DNA, the CDR3 is TGTGCCAGCTCATCGCCCGACAAATACTCCTACAATGAGCAGTTCTTC. Protein product: CASSSPDKYSYNEQFF.